A selection of T cell receptor beta chains follows, all from one sample in a study of CD8+CD57+ T cells in acquired aplastic anemia. TCRdb re-called the reads with MiXCR, one entry per CDR3 protein. This sample carries about 180,000 distinct CDR3 sequences, roughly half of them seen once, and the ten largest clones take about 2%. Source material: sorted CD4+, CD8+, or CD8+CD57+ T cells (not recorded which) from PBMCs. The receptors come from a human donor with aplastic anemia. Both conserved end residues are part of each CDR3. The D gene is left open where the match is weak. The size of a clone is reported for some rows only, either as once, few or many, or as a class for expanded clones.

v_call: TRBV7-2
j_call: TRBJ1-2
d_call: .
clone_size: many
cdr3_aa: CASSLVRGYGYTF
cdr3_nt: TGTGCCAGCAGCTTAGTCAGAGGCTATGGCTACACCTTC

v_call: TRBV9
j_call: TRBJ2-7
d_call: .
clone_size: many
cdr3_aa: CASSAGEGSGVREQYF
cdr3_nt: TGTGCCAGCAGCGCCGGGGAAGGGTCAGGGGTTCGAGAGCAGTACTTC

v_call: TRBV28
j_call: TRBJ2-1
d_call: TRBD2
clone_size: many
cdr3_aa: CASTLLGSGTKGGYHNEQFF
cdr3_nt: TGTGCCAGCACTTTATTGGGTAGCGGGACGAAGGGGGGGTACCACAATGAGCAGTTCTTC

v_call: TRBV2
j_call: TRBJ1-2
d_call: .
clone_size: many
cdr3_aa: CASNDQAGSDYGYTF
cdr3_nt: TGTGCCAGCAATGATCAAGCGGGGTCTGACTATGGCTACACCTTC

v_call: TRBV10-2
j_call: TRBJ1-1
d_call: .
clone_size: few
cdr3_aa: CASSLGDHWNTEAFF
cdr3_nt: TGCGCCAGCAGTTTGGGGGATCATTGGAACACTGAAGCTTTCTTT

v_call: TRBV5-3
j_call: TRBJ2-5
d_call: .
clone_size: .
cdr3_aa: CASSLLGEETQYF
cdr3_nt: TGTGCCAGCAGCTTATTGGGGGAAGAGACCCAGTACTTC

v_call: TRBV6-1
j_call: TRBJ2-5
d_call: .
clone_size: few
cdr3_aa: CASTRGDRPQETQYF
cdr3_nt: TGTGCCAGCACTAGGGGCGACAGGCCCCAAGAGACCCAGTACTTC

v_call: TRBV10-3
j_call: TRBJ1-6
d_call: .
clone_size: many
cdr3_aa: CAISLDSEGVSPLHF
cdr3_nt: TGTGCCATCAGTTTGGACAGTGAAGGGGTTTCACCCCTCCACTTT

v_call: TRBV20-1
j_call: TRBJ2-3
d_call: TRBD1
clone_size: medium-sized
cdr3_aa: CSARASPGQGATDTQYF
cdr3_nt: TGCAGTGCTAGAGCCTCCCCGGGACAGGGTGCGACAGATACGCAGTATTTT

v_call: TRBV15
j_call: TRBJ1-2
d_call: .
clone_size: .
cdr3_aa: CATSRDRWGGGNGYTF
cdr3_nt: TGTGCCACCAGCAGAGATCGATGGGGAGGGGGGAATGGCTACACCTTC